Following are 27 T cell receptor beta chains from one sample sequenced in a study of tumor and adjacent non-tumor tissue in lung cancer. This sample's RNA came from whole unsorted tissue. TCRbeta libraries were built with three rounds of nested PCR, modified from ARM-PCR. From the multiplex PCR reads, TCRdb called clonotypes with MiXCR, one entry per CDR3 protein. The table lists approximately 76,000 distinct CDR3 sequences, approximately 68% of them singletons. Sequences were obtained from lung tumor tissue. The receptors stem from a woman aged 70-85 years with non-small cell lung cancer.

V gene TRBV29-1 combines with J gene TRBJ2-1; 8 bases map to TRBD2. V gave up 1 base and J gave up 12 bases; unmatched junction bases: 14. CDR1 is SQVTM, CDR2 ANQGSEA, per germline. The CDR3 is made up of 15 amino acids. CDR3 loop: CSVEAATGGLYGQFF. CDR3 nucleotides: TGCAGCGTTGAAGCCGCGACGGGGGGGCTGTATGGGCAGTTCTTC.

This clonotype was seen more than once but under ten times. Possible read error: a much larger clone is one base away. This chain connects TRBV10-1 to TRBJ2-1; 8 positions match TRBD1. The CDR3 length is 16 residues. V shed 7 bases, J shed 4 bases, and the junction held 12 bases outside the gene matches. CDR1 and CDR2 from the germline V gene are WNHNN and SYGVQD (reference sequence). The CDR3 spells CASNGPGQGAYNEQFF. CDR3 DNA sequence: TGCGCCAGCAATGGACCCGGCCAGGGGGCTTACAATGAGCAGTTCTTC.

CDR3 sequence: CASSTILTGNTIYF. In DNA form, the CDR3 reads TGTGCCAGTAGTACCATATTAACGGGAAACACCATATATTTT. The chain joins TRBV6-5 to TRBJ1-3; D not certain. Germline CDR1 MNHEY, CDR2 SVGAGI. This CDR3 has 14 residues. V was clipped by 9 bases and J by 4 bases, with 16 bases between them.

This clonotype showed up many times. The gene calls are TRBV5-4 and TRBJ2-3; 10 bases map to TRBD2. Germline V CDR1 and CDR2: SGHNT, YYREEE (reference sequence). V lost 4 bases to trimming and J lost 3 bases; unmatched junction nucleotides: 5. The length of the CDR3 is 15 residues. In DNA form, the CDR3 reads TGTGCCAGCAGCCGGGGGGGACTAGCGACAGATACGCAGTATTTT. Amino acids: CASSRGGLATDTQYF. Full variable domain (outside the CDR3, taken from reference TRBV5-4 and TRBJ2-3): ETGVTQSPTHLIKTRGQQVTLRCSSQSGHNTVSWYQQALGQGPQFIFQYYREEENGRGNFPPRFSGLQFPNYSSELNVNALELDDSALYLCASSRGGLATDTQYFGPGTRLTVL.

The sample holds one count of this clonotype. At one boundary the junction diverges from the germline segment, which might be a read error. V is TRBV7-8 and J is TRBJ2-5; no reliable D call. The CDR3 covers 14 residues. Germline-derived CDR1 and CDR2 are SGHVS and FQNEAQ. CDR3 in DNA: TGTGCCAGCAGCGCTACCAGACCCAAAGAGACCCAGAACTTC. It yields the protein CASSATRPKETQNF.

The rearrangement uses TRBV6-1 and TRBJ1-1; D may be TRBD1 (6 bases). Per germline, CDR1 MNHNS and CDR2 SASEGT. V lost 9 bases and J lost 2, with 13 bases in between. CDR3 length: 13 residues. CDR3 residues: CARTGGRNTEAFF. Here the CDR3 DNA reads TGTGCCAGGACTGGGGGGCGAAACACTGAAGCTTTCTTT.

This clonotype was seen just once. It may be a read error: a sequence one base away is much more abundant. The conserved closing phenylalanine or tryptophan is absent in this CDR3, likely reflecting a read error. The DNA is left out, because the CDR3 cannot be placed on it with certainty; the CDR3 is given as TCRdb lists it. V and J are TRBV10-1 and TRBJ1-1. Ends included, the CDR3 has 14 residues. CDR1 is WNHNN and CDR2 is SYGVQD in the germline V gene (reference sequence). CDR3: CASSESGVGTEVFL.

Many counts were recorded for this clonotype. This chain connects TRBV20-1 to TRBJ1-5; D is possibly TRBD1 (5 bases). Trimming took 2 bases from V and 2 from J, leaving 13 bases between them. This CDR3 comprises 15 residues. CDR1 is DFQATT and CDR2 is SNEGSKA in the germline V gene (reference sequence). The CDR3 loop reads CSARYQEGGNQPQHF. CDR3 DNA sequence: TGCAGTGCTAGATATCAGGAAGGGGGCAATCAGCCCCAGCATTTT.

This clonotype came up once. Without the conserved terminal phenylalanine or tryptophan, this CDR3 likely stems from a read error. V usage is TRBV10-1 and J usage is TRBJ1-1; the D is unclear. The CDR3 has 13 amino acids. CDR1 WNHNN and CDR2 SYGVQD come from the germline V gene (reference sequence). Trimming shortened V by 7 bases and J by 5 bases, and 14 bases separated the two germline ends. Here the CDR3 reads CASNATRGTEAFL. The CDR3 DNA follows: TGCGCCAGCAATGCCACCCGGGGAACTGAAGCTTTCCTT.

CDR3 region: CANSESTGLAAFF. The CDR3 nucleotides read TGTGCCAACAGTGAATCGACAGGACTGGCGGCTTTCTTT. J is TRBJ1-1 and V is TRBV5-6; possibly TRBD1 for D (6 bases). CDR1 and CDR2 from the germline V gene are SGHDT and YYEEEE. V shed 9 bases and J shed 11 bases, with 23 bases lying between them. The CDR3 runs to 13 residues.

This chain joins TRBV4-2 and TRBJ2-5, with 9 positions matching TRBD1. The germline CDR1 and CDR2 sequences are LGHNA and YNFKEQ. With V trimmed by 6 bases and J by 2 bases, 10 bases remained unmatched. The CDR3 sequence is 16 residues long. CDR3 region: CASRQGTGQGQETQYF. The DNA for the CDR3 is TGTGCCAGCAGACAGGGAACAGGACAGGGGCAAGAGACCCAGTACTTC.

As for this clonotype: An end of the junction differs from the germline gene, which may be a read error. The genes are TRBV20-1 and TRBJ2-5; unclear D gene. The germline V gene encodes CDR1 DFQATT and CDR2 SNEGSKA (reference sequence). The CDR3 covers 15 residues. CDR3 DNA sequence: TGCACTGCTAAGCCGGCCATGGCAGGAAGTGAGACCCAGTACTTC. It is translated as CTAKPAMAGSETQYF.

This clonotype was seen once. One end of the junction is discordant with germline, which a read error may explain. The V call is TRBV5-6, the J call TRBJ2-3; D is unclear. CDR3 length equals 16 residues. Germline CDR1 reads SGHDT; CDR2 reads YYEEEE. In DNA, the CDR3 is TGTGCCAGCAGCACGACGGGCGGACCGAGCATAGATACGCAGTATTTT. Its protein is CASSTTGGPSIDTQYF.

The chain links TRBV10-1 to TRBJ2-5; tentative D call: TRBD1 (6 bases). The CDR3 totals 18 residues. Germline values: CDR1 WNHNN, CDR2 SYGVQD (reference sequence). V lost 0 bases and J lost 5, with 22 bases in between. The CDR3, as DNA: TGCGCCAGCAGTGAGTCGAGTTGCGACAGGTCCCCATGGGAGACCCAGTACTTC. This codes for CASSESSCDRSPWETQYF.

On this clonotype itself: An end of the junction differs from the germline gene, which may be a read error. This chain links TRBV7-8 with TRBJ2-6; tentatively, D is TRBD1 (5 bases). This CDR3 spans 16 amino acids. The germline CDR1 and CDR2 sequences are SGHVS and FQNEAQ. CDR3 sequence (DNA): TGTACCAGCAGCGTAGAAGGCAGGGCTGGGGCCAACGTCCTGACTTTC. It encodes CTSSVEGRAGANVLTF.

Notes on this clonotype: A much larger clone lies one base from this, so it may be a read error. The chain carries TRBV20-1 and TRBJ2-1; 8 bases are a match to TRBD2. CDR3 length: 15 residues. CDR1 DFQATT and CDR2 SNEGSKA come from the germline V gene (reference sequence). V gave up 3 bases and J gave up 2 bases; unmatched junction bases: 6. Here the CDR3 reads CSASDPAGAYNEQFF. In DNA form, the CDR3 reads TGCAGTGCTAGTGATCCAGCGGGGGCCTACAATGAGCAGTTCTTC.

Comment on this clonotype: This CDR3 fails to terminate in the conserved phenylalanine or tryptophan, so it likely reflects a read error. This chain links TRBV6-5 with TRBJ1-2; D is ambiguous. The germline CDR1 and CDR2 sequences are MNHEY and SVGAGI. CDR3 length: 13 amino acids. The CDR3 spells CATSTGWTGGYTI. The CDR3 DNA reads TGTGCCACCAGTACCGGTTGGACTGGTGGCTACACCATC.

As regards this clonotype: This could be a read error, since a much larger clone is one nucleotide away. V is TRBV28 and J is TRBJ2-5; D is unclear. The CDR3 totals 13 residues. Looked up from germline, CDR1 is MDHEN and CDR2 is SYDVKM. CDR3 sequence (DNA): TGTGCCAACAGTTTTCTCGGCGGAATGAGCCAGTACTTC. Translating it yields CANSFLGGMSQYF.

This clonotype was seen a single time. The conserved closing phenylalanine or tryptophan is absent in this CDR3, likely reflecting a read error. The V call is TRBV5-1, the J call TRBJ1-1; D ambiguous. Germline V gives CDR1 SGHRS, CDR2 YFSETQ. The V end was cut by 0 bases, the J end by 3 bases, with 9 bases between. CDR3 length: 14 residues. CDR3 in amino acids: CASSLEWWDTEAFY. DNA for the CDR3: TGCGCCAGCAGCTTGGAATGGTGGGACACTGAAGCTTTCTAT.

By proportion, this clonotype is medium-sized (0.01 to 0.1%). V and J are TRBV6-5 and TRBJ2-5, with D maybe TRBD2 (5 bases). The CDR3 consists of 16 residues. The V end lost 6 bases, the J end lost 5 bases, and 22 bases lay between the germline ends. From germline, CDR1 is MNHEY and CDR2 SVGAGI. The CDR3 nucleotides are TGTGCCAGCAGCCCCGATTGGAGCGAGGGCAGGGAGACCCAGTACTTC. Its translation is CASSPDWSEGRETQYF.

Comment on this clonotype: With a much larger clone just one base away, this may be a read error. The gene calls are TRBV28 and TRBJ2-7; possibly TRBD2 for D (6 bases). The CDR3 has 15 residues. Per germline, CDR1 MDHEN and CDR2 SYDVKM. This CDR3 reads CTSSLEAGSSYEQYF. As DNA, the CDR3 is TGTACCAGCAGTTTAGAGGCGGGGTCCTCCTACGAGCAGTACTTC.

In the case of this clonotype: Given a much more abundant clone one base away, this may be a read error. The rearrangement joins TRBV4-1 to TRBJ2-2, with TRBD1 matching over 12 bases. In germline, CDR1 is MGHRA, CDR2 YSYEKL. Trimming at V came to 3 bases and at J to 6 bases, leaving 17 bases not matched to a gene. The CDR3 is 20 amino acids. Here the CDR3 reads CASSHTPGQGAGLCSGELFF. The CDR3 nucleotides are TGCGCCAGCAGCCATACCCCGGGACAGGGGGCGGGACTGTGCTCCGGGGAGCTGTTTTTT.

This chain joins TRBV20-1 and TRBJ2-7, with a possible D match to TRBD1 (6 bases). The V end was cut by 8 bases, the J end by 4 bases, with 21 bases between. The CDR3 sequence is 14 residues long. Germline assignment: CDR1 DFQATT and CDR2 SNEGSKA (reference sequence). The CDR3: CSIRGTLGKYEQYF. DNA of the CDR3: TGCAGTATTAGAGGGACACTAGGGAAATACGAGCAGTACTTC.

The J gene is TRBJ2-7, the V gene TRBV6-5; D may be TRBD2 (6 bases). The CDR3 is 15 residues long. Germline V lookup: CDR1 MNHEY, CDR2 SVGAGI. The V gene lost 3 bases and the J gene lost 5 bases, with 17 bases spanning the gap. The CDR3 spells CASSYWRASCNEQYF. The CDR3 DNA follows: TGTGCCAGCAGTTATTGGAGGGCCTCATGCAACGAGCAGTACTTC.

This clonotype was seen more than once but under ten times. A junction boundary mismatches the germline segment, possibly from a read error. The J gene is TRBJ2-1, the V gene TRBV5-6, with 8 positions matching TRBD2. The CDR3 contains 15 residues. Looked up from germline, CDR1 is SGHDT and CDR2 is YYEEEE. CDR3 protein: CASTSAGAQYDEQFF. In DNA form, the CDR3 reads TGCGCCAGCACCTCAGCGGGAGCTCAATACGATGAGCAGTTCTTC. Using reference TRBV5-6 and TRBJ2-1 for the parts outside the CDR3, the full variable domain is DAGVTQSPTHLIKTRGQQVTLRCSPKSGHDTVSWYQQALGQGPQFIFQYYEEEERQRGNFPDRFSGHQFPNYSSELNVNALLLGDSALYLCASTSAGAQYDEQFFGPGTRLTVL.

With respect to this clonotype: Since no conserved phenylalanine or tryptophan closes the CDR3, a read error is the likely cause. This CDR3 is CASSYSPPSRGTDTQYL. The CDR3 bases are TGCGCCAGCAGTTACTCGCCCCCTAGTCGGGGCACAGATACGCAGTATCTT. The chain has TRBV6-5 and TRBJ2-3; D is undetermined. The CDR3 runs to 17 residues. Germline V gives CDR1 MNHEY, CDR2 SVGAGI.

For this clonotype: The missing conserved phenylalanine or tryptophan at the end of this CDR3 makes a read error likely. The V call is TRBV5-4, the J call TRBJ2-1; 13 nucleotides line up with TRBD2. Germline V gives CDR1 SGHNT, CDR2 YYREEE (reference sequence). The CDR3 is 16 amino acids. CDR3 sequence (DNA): TGTGTCAGCAGCTCGCGGACTAGCGGGAGTTACAATGAGCAGTTCTCC. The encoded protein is CVSSSRTSGSYNEQFS.